One and the same sample provided the 19 T cell receptor beta chains below, sequenced in a study of chemoradiotherapy in HPV16-positive cancers (dated by TCRdb to 2021 to 2024). The library was prepared using the immunoSEQ multiplex PCR assay. Entries here come from immuneACCESS through TCRdb and include only in-frame sequences with V and J called. Some clones fail to appear in such tables; in the studies checked, an unresolved V gene covers under half of the shortfall, and the cause of the remainder is unknown. The sample table contains some 34,000 clones; only one count was recorded for 80% to 95% of them. 3% to 4.5% of the sample goes to the ten largest clones. This specimen was blood, taken from a patient who underwent chemoradiotherapy. These receptors came from a human donor with HPV-associated anogenital cancer.

The V and J genes are TRBV10-3 and TRBJ1-5; 8 bases are a match to TRBD1. J was trimmed by 7 bases and V by 5 bases; bases with no gene match: 4. The CDR3 is 13 residues long. Germline CDR1 reads ENHRY; CDR2 reads SYGVKD. This CDR3 reads CAISQGAGQPQHF. CDR3 sequence (DNA): TGTGCCATCAGTCAGGGGGCCGGACAGCCCCAGCATTTT.

The J gene is TRBJ2-7, the V gene TRBV4-1; possible D gene TRBD1, 5 bases. V was clipped by 4 bases and J by 5 bases, with 21 bases between them. The CDR3 consists of 16 residues. Germline lookup yields CDR1 MGHRA and CDR2 YSYEKL. CDR3 nucleotide sequence: TGCGCCAGCAGCCTTCAGGACACAGGCATTGGGGACGAGCAGTACTTC. Protein product: CASSLQDTGIGDEQYF.

V and J are TRBV7-2 and TRBJ2-7; the D gene is possibly TRBD1 (6 bases). V was trimmed by 5 bases and J by 10 bases, leaving 15 bases between them. Germline CDR1 reads SGHTA; CDR2 reads FQGNSA. The CDR3 is 12 amino acids. The CDR3 DNA sequence: TGTGCCAGCAGCCCAGGGGCTACAGGACAGTACTTC. This translates into CASSPGATGQYF.

The CDR3: CASSGGQQNTEAFF. CDR3 nucleotide sequence: TGCGCCAGCAGCGGGGGACAGCAGAACACTGAAGCTTTCTTT. The J gene is TRBJ1-1, the V gene TRBV5-1; TRBD1 matches 7 bases. CDR1 and CDR2 (germline): SGHRS, YFSETQ. After removal of 4 bases from V and 1 base from J, the junction contained 4 bases not matched to a gene. CDR3 length equals 14 residues.

This rearrangement joins TRBV30 to TRBJ1-1; possibly TRBD1 for D (5 bases). The CDR3 runs to 12 residues. The V gene lost 3 bases and the J gene lost 11 bases, with 16 bases spanning the gap. Germline CDR1 is GTSNPN and CDR2 is SVGIG (reference sequence). The CDR3 protein is CAWSHASGNAFF. The CDR3 DNA reads TGTGCCTGGAGCCACGCGTCAGGGAATGCTTTCTTT.

The V and J genes are TRBV4-3 and TRBJ1-2, with 9 bases lining up with TRBD1. This CDR3 is 16 amino acids long. After removal of 0 bases from V and 3 bases from J, the junction contained 5 bases not matched to a gene. Germline values: CDR1 LGHNA, CDR2 YSLEER. CDR3 nucleotides: TGCGCCAGCAGCCAAGATCCGGACAGGGGAGACTATGGCTACACCTTC. As protein: CASSQDPDRGDYGYTF.

The chain is built from TRBV5-1 and TRBJ1-1, with D unresolved. The CDR3 runs 12 residues. CDR1 and CDR2 (germline): SGHRS, YFSETQ. Trimming pared 4 bases from V and 7 bases from J, leaving 11 bases between. The CDR3 coding sequence is TGCGCCAGCAGCCTTTTAGGACTTGAAGCTTTCTTT. This codes for CASSLLGLEAFF.

V usage is TRBV4-1 and J usage is TRBJ2-4; no firm D call. CDR3 length: 15 residues. CDR1 and CDR2 (germline): MGHRA, YSYEKL. V lost 4 bases and J 8 bases, leaving 18 bases between the germline ends. The DNA of the CDR3 is TGCGCCAGCAGCCCCCCCTCCGATAGGTGGGACATTCAGTACTTC. This codes for CASSPPSDRWDIQYF.

This clone was recorded a few times. This chain joins TRBV6-4 and TRBJ1-6; the match to TRBD1 covers 8 bases. Unmatched junction bases numbered 4, after V lost 5 bases and J lost 7 bases. From germline, CDR1 is MRHNA and CDR2 SNTAGT. This CDR3 spans 14 amino acids. CDR3 residues: CASSSGQGNSPLHF. In nucleotides, the CDR3 is TGTGCCAGCAGTTCCGGACAGGGCAATTCACCCCTCCACTTT.

This chain links TRBV5-6 with TRBJ1-5, with TRBD1 matching over 7 bases. The CDR3 contains 14 residues. V trimming: 4 bases; J trimming: 3 bases; junction bases outside the gene matches: 4. The germline gives CDR1 SGHDT, CDR2 YYEEEE. CDR3 DNA: TGTGCCAGCAGCCCCGGGACAGTCAATCAGCCCCAGCATTTT. As protein: CASSPGTVNQPQHF.

V usage is TRBV5-1 and J usage is TRBJ1-2; D gene uncertain. The CDR3 is 13 residues long. Germline V gene data show CDR1 as SGHRS and CDR2 as YFSETQ. Between the trimmed V and J ends, which lost 1 base and 4 bases, there was a span of 8 bases. CDR3 region: CASSLNVRYGYTF. As DNA, the CDR3 is TGCGCCAGCAGCTTGAACGTCCGCTATGGCTACACCTTC.

The J gene is TRBJ1-1, the V gene TRBV5-1, with D possibly TRBD1 on 5 matching bases. V lost 5 bases, J lost 5 bases, and 16 bases lay in between. Germline CDR1 SGHRS, CDR2 YFSETQ. CDR3 size: 14 residues. The CDR3 DNA reads as TGCGCCAGCAGAACTGGGGGTTCGGATACTGAAGCTTTCTTT. Encoded protein: CASRTGGSDTEAFF.

V and J are TRBV10-3 and TRBJ1-3; D call uncertain. Trimming took 4 bases from V and 0 from J, leaving 10 bases between them. The CDR3 contains 15 residues. From germline, CDR1 is ENHRY and CDR2 SYGVKD. CDR3 sequence (DNA): TGTGCCATCAGTGGTCGCCGGGACTCTGGAAACACCATATATTTT. Its protein product is CAISGRRDSGNTIYF.

The rearrangement joins TRBV7-2 to TRBJ2-7; 9 bases are a match to TRBD1. Germline assignment: CDR1 SGHTA and CDR2 FQGNSA. J lost 2 bases, V lost 3 bases, and 5 bases had no gene match. The CDR3 is 15 amino acids. The CDR3 here is CASSFGQGPTYEQYF. Written as DNA, the CDR3 is TGTGCCAGCAGCTTCGGACAGGGGCCAACCTACGAGCAGTACTTC.

J is TRBJ2-7 and V is TRBV7-3; the D is unclear. Looked up from germline, CDR1 is SGHTA and CDR2 is FQGTGA. CDR3 length equals 13 residues. V was trimmed by 2 bases and J by 2 bases, leaving 7 bases between them. The CDR3, as DNA: TGTGCCAGCAGCTTAGACCCCGCCTACGAGCAGTACTTC. Translating it yields CASSLDPAYEQYF. Based on the CDR3 plus reference TRBV7-3 and TRBJ2-7, the full variable domain is GAGVSQTPSNKVTEKGKYVELRCDPISGHTALYWYRQSLGQGPEFLIYFQGTGAADDSGLPNDRFFAVRPEGSVSTLKIQRTERGDSAVYLCASSLDPAYEQYFGPGTRLTVT.

The chain carries TRBV25-1 and TRBJ1-2; D unclear. The CDR3 extends over 13 amino acids. Germline V gene lookup returns CDR1 MGHDK and CDR2 SYGVNS. Trimming took 3 bases from V and 8 from J, leaving 13 bases between them. In DNA form, the CDR3 reads TGTGCCAGCAGTGACGACTTTTCCGGGGGCTACACCTTC. Amino acids: CASSDDFSGGYTF.

The V and J genes are TRBV11-2 and TRBJ2-1; possible D gene TRBD2, 6 bases. V lost 8 bases and J lost 6, with 20 bases in between. This CDR3 is built from 15 residues. CDR1 SGHAT and CDR2 FQNNGV come from the germline V gene. The CDR3 is CASAGLVTSGNEQFF. The CDR3 bases are TGTGCCAGCGCGGGGCTAGTGACCTCGGGCAATGAGCAGTTCTTC.

V and J are TRBV29-1 and TRBJ2-5; 10 positions match TRBD1. Germline trimming cut 3 bases from V and 5 bases from J; bases unmatched to any gene: 9. CDR1 is SQVTM, CDR2 ANQGSEA, per germline. The length of the CDR3 is 15 residues. The CDR3 region is CSVEGQGIAGETQYF. The CDR3 DNA is TGCAGCGTTGAGGGACAGGGGATTGCAGGGGAGACCCAGTACTTC. Full variable domain (rest looked up from reference TRBV29-1 and TRBJ2-5): SAVISQKPSRDICQRGTSLTIQCQVDSQVTMMFWYRQQPGQSLTLIATANQGSEATYESGFVIDKFPISRPNLTFSTLTVSNMSPEDSSIYLCSVEGQGIAGETQYFGPGTRLLVL.

CDR3 DNA sequence: TGTGCCAGCAACTACATAGTAGACAGGGAGAACACCGGGGAGCTGTTTTTT. It translates to CASNYIVDRENTGELFF. The J gene is TRBJ2-2, the V gene TRBV11-2, with 7 bases lining up with TRBD1. V lost 7 bases and J lost 1; bases outside the gene matches: 12. This CDR3 has 17 residues. CDR1 and CDR2 (germline): SGHAT, FQNNGV.